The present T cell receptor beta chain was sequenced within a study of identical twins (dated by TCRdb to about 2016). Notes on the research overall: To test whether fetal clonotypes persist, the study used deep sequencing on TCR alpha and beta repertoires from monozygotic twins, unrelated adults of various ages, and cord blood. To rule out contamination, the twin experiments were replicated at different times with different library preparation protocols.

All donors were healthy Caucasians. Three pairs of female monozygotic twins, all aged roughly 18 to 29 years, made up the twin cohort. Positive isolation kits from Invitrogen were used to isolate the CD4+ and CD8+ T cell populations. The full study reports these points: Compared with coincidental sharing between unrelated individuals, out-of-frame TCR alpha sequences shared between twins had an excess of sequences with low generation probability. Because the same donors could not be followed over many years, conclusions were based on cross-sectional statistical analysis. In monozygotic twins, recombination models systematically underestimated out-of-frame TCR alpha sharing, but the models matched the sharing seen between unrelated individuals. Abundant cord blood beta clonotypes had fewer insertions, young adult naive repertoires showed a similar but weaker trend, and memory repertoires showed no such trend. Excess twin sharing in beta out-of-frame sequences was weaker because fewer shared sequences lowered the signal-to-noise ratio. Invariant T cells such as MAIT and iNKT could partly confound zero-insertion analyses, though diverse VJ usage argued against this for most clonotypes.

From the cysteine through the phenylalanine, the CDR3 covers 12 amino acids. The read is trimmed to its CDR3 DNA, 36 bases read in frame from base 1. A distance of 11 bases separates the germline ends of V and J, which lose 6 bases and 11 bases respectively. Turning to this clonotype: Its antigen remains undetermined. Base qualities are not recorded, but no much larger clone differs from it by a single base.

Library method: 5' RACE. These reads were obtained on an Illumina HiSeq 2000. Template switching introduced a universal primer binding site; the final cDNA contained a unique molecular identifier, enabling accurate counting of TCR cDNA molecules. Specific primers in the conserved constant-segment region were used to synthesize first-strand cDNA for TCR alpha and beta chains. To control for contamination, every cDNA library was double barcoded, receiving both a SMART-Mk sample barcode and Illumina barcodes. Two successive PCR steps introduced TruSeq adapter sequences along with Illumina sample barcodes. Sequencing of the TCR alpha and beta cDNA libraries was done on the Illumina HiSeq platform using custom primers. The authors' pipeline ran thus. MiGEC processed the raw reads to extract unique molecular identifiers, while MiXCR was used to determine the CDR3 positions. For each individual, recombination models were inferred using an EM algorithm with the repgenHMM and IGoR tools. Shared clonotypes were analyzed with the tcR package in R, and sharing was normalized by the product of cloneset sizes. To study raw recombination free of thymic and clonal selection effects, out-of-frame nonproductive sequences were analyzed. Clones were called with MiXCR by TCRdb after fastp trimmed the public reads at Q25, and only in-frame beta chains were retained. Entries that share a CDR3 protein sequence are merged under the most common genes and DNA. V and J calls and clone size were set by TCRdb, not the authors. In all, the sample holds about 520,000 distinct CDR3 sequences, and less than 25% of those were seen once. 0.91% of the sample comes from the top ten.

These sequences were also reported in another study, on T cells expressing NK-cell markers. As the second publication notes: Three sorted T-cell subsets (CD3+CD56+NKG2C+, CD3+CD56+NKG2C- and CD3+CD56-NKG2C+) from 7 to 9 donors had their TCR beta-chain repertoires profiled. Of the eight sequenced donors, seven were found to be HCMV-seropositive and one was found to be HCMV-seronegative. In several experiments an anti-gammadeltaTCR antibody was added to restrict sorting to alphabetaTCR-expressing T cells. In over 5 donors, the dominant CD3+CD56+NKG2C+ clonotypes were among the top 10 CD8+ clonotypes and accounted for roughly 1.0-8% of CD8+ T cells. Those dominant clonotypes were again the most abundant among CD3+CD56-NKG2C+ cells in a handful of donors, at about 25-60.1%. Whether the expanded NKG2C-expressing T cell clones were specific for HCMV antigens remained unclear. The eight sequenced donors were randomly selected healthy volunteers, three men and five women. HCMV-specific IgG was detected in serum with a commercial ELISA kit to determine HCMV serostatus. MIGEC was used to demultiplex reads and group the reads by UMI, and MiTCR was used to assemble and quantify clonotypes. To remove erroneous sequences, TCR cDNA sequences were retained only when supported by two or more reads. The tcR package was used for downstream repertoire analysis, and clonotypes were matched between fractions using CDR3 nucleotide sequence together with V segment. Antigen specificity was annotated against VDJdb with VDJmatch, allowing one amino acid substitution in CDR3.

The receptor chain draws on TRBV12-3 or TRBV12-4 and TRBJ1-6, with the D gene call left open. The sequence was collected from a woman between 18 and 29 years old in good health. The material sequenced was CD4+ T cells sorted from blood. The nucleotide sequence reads TGTGCCAGCAGCCTCGTCGGTGCACCCCTCCACTTT. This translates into CASSLVGAPLHF.